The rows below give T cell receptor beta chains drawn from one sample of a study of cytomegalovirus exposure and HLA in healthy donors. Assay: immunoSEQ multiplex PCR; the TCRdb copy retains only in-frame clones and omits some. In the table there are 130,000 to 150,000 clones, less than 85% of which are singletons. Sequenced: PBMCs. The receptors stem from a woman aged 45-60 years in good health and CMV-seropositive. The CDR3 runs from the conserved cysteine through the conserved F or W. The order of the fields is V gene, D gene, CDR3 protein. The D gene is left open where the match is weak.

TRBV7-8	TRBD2	CASSLRTSGGPNSYEQYF
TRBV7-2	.	CASSFNRVTGELFF
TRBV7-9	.	CASTTSVRETQYF
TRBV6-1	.	CASSELQYPHF
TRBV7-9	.	CASSLQGGTEAFF
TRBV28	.	CASSPTGSYEQYF
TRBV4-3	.	CASSFRQGDGELFF
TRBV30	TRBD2	CAWSPREDEQFF
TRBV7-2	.	CASSLGHSSWAGTGELFF
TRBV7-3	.	CASSLGSGELFF
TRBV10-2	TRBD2	CATSPSGDNTDTQYF
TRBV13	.	CASSLGGARYNSPLHF
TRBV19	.	CASSLRNTGELFF
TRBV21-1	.	CASSRAGIYNEQFF
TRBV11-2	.	CASSLAGVNEKLFF
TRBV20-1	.	CSARMAGWQFF
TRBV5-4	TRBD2	CASSFGTSGRAETQYF
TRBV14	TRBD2	CASSPLAGSYNEQFF
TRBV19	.	CASSIEGSQPQHF
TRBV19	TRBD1	CASGGQGSDEQYF
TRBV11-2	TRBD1	CASGQGGREQYF
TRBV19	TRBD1	CASSTTGDSPLHF
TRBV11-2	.	CASSLRRGSYNEQFF
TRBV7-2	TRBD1	CASSRGQGASYEQYF
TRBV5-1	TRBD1	CASSAEPRGQGSSPLHF
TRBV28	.	CASRGRGGASDGYTF
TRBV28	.	CASSARDEGYTF
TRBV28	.	CASSTPEQGNSPLHF
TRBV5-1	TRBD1	CASSQYQGETNEKLFF
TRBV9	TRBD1	CASSPAGGRGTEAFF
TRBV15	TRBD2	CATSWTSHRNTGELFF
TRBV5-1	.	CASSLAQVEGNTIYF
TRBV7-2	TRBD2	CASSLDSGGASDTQYF
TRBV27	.	CASSFRGMGPGNEQFF
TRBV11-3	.	CASSLDRWNTEAFF
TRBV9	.	CASSVGNLNTEAFF
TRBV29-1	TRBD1	CSAYPGQGNEKLFF
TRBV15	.	CATSRVLGGTQYF
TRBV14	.	CASSQGQRETQYF
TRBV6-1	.	CASHRDITEAFF
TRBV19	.	CASSTIQAGEAFF
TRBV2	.	CASVSTEPYNEQFF
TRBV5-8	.	CASSLGTLATNEKLFF
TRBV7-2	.	CASSREGRGTDTQYF
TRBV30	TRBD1	CAWSKGQGMNTEAFF
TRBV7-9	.	CASSQTTTYEQYF
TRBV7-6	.	CASSPGGGTNTGELFF
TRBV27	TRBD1	CASCRGQAGELFF
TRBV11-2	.	CASSLGRDLYEQYF
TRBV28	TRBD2	CASRGGGRTIDNEQFF
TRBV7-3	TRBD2	CASSRQGLAGGSEQFF
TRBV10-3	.	CAISDQGSNSNQPQHF
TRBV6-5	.	CASRAQGSGNTIYF